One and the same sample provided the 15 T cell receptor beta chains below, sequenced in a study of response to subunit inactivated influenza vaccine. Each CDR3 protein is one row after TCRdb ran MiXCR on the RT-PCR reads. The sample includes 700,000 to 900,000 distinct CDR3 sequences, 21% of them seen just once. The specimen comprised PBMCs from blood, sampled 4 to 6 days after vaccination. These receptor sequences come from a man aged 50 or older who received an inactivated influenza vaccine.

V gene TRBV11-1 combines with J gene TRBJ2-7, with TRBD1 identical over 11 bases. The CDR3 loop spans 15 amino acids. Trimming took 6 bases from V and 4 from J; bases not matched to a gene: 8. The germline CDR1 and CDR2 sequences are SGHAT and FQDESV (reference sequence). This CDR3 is CASSSEDRGQYEQYF. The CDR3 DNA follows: TGTGCCAGCAGTTCGGAGGACAGGGGGCAGTACGAGCAGTACTTC. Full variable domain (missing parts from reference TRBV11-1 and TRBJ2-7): EAEVAQSPRYKITEKSQAVAFWCDPISGHATLYWYRQILGQGPELLVQFQDESVVDDSQLPKDRFSAERLKGVDSTLKIQPAELGDSAMYLCASSSEDRGQYEQYFGPGTRLTVT.

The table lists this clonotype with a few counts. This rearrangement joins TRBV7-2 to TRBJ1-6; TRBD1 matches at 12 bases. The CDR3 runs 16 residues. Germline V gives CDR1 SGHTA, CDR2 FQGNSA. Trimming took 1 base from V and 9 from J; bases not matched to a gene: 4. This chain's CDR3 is CASSLGSGQGASPLHF. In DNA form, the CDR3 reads TGTGCCAGCAGCTTAGGGTCGGGACAGGGGGCTTCACCCCTCCACTTT.

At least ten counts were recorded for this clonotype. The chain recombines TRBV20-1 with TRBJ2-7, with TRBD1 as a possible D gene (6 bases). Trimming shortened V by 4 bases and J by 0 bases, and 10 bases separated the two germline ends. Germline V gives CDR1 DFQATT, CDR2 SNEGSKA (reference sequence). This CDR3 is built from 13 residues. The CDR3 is CSATWDNSYEQYF. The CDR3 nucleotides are TGCAGTGCTACTTGGGACAACTCCTACGAGCAGTACTTC.

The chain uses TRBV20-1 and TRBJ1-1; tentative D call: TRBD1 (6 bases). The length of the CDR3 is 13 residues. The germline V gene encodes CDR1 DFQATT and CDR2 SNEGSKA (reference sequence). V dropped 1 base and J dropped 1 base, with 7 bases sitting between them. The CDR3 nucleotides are TGCAGTGCTAGAGCAGGGGCGAACACTGAAGCTTTCTTT. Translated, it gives CSARAGANTEAFF.

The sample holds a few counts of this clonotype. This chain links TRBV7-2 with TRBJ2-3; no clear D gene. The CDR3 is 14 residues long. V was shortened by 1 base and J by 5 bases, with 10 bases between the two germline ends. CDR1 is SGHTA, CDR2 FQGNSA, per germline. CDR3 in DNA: TGTGCCAGCAGCTTAGTTGGCAGTATAGATACGCAGTATTTT. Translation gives CASSLVGSIDTQYF. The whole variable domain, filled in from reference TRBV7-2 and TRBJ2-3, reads GAGVSQSPSNKVTEKGKDVELRCDPISGHTALYWYRQSLGQGLEFLIYFQGNSAPDKSGLPSDRFSAERTGGSVSTLTIQRTQQEDSAVYLCASSLVGSIDTQYFGPGTRLTVL.

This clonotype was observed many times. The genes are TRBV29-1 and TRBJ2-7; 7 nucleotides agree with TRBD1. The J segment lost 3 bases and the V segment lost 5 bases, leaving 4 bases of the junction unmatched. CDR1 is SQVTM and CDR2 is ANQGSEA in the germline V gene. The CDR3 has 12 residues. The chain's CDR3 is CSVLTGIYEQYF. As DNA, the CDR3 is TGCAGCGTTTTGACAGGGATCTACGAGCAGTACTTC.

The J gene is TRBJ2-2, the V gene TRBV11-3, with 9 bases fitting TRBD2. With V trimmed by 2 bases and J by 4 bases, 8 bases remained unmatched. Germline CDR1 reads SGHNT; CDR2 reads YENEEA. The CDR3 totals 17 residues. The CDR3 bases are TGTGCCAGCAGCTTAAACCCAGGACTAGCGACCACCGGGGAGCTGTTTTTT. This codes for CASSLNPGLATTGELFF.

The CDR3 loop reads CASSPGTSGRAGTQYF. Written as DNA, the CDR3 is TGTGCCAGCAGCCCCGGGACTAGCGGGAGGGCAGGGACCCAGTACTTC. The chain is built from TRBV9 and TRBJ2-5; the match to TRBD2 covers 16 bases. V was pared by 4 bases and J by 7 bases, with 7 bases of the junction left unmatched. CDR1 is SGDLS, CDR2 YYNGEE, per germline. The CDR3 is 16 amino acids.

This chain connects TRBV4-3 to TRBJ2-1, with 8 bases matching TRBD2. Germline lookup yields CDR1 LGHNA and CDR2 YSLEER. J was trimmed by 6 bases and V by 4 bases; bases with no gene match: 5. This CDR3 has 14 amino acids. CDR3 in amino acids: CASSRFLAGNEQFF. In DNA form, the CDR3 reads TGCGCCAGCAGCCGGTTTCTAGCGGGCAATGAGCAGTTCTTC.

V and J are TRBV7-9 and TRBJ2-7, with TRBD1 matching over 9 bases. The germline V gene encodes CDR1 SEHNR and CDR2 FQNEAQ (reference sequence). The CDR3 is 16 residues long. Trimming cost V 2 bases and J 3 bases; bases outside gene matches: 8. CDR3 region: CASSLTGTGSFYEQYF. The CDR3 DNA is TGTGCCAGCAGCTTAACAGGGACAGGGAGTTTCTACGAGCAGTACTTC.

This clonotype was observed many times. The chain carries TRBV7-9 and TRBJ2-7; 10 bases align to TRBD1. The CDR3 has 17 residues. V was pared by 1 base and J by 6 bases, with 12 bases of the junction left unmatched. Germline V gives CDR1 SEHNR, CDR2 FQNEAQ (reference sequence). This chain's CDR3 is CASSLGDHWGTGAEQYF. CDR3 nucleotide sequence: TGTGCCAGCAGCTTAGGAGATCACTGGGGGACAGGGGCCGAGCAGTACTTC. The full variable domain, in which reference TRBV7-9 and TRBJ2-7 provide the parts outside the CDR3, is DTGVSQNPRHKITKRGQNVTFRCDPISEHNRLYWYRQTLGQGPEFLTYFQNEAQLEKSRLLSDRFSAERPKGSFSTLEIQRTEQGDSAMYLCASSLGDHWGTGAEQYFGPGTRLTVT.

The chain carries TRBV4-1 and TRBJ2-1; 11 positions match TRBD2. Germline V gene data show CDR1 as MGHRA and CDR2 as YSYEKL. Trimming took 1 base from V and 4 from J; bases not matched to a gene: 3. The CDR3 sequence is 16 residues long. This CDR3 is CASSQGLAGTYNEQFF. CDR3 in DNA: TGCGCCAGCAGCCAAGGACTAGCGGGAACATACAATGAGCAGTTCTTC.

The CDR3 sequence: CASSLFGTSGTGELFF. In DNA, the CDR3 is TGTGCCAGCAGCTTGTTCGGGACTAGCGGTACGGGGGAGCTGTTTTTT. The genes are TRBV5-4 and TRBJ2-2, with TRBD2 matching over 11 bases. Germline CDR1 reads SGHNT; CDR2 reads YYREEE (reference sequence). The CDR3 has 16 residues. V trimming: 1 base; J trimming: 8 bases; junction bases outside the gene matches: 7. The full variable domain, with the rest looked up from reference TRBV5-4 and TRBJ2-2, is ETGVTQSPTHLIKTRGQQVTLRCSSQSGHNTVSWYQQALGQGPQFIFQYYREEENGRGNFPPRFSGLQFPNYSSELNVNALELDDSALYLCASSLFGTSGTGELFFGEGSRLTVL.

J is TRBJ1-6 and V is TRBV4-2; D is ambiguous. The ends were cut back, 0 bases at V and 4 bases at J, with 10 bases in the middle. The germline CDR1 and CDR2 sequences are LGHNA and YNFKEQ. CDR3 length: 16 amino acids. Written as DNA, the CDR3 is TGTGCCAGCAGCCAAGATTATCTAGGGTATAATTCACCCCTCCACTTT. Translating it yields CASSQDYLGYNSPLHF.

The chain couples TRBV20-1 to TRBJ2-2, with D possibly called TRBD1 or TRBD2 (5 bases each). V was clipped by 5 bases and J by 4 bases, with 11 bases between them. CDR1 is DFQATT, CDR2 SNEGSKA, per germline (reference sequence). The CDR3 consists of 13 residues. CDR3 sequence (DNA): TGCAGTGCTGAGGGACGGAGCACCGGGGAGCTGTTTTTT. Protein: CSAEGRSTGELFF.